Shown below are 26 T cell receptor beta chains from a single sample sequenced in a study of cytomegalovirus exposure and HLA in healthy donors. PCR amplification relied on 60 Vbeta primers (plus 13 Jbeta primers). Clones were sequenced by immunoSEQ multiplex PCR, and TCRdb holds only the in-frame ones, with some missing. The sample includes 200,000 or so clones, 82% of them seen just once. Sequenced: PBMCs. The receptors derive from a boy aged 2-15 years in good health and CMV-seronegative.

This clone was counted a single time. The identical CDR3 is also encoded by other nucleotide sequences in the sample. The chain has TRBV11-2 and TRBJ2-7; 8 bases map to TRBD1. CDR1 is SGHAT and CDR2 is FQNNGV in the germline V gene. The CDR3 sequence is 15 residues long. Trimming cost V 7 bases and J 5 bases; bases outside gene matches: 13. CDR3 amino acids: CASTPLGGTGDEQYF. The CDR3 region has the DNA TGTGCCAGCACCCCATTAGGAGGGACAGGTGACGAGCAGTACTTC. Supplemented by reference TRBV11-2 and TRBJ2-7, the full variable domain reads EAGVAQSPRYKIIEKRQSVAFWCNPISGHATLYWYQQILGQGPKLLIQFQNNGVVDDSQLPKDRFSAERLKGVDSTLKIQPAKLEDSAVYLCASTPLGGTGDEQYFGPGTRLTVT.

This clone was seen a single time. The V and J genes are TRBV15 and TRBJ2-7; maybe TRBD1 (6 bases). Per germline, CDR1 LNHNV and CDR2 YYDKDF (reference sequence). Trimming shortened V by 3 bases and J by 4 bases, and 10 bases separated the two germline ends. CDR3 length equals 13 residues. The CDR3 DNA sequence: TGTGCCACCAGCAGCTACAGGGTTTACGAGCAGTACTTC. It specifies CATSSYRVYEQYF.

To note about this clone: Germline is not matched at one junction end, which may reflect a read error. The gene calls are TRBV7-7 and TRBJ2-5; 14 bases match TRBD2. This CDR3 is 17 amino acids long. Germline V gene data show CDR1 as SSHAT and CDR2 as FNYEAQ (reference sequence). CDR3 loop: CASSLGLAGASQETQYF. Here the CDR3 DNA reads TGTGCTAGCAGCTTGGGACTAGCGGGGGCGAGTCAAGAGACCCAGTACTTC.

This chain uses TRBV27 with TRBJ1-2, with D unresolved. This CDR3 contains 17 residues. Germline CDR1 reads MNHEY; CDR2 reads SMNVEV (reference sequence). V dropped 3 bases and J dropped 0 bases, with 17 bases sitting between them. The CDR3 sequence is CASSFLSGLNTNYGYTF. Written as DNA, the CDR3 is TGTGCCAGCAGTTTCTTGTCTGGACTTAATACTAACTATGGCTACACCTTC.

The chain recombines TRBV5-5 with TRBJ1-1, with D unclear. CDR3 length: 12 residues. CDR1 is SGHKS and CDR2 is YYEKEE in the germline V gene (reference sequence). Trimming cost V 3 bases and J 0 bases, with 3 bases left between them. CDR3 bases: TGTGCCAGCAGCTCAATGAACACTGAAGCTTTCTTT. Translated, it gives CASSSMNTEAFF.

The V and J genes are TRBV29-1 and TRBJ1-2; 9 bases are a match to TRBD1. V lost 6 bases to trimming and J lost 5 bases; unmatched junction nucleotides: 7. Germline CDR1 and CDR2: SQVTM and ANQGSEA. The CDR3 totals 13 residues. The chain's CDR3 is CSVWTDRGYGYTF. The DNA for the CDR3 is TGCAGCGTGTGGACAGACAGGGGGTATGGCTACACCTTC. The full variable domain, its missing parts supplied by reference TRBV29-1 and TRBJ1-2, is SAVISQKPSRDICQRGTSLTIQCQVDSQVTMMFWYRQQPGQSLTLIATANQGSEATYESGFVIDKFPISRPNLTFSTLTVSNMSPEDSSIYLCSVWTDRGYGYTFGSGTRLTVV.

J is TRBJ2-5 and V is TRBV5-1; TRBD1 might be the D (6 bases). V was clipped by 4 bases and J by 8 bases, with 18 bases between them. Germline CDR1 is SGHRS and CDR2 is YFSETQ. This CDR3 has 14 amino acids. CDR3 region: CASSAGTLGGTQYF. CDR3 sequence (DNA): TGCGCCAGCAGCGCAGGGACATTAGGAGGTACCCAGTACTTC.

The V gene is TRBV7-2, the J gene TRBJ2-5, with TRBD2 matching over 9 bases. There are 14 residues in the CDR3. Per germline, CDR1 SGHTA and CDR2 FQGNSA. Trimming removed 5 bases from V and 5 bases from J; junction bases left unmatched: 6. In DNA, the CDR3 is TGTGCCAGCAGCCGGGGCGGGGGGGCGGAGACCCAGTACTTC. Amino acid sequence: CASSRGGGAETQYF.

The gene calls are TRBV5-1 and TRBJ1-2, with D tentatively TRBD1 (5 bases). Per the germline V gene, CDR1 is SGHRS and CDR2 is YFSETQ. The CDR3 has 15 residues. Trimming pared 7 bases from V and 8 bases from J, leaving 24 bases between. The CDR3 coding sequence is TGCGCCAGCCGCGAGGACCAACGACAGTCCCGAGGCTACACCTTC. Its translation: CASREDQRQSRGYTF. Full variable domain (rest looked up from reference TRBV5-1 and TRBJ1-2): KAGVTQTPRYLIKTRGQQVTLSCSPISGHRSVSWYQQTPGQGLQFLFEYFSETQRNKGNFPGRFSGRQFSNSRSEMNVSTLELGDSALYLCASREDQRQSRGYTFGSGTRLTVV.

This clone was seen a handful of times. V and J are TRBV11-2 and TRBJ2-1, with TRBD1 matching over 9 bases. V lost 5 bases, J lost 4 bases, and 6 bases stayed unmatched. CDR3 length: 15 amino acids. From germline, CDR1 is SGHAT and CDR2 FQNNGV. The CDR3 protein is CASSAGTGRYNEQFF. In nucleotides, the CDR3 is TGTGCCAGCAGCGCTGGGACAGGGAGATACAATGAGCAGTTCTTC. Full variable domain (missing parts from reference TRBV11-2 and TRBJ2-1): EAGVAQSPRYKIIEKRQSVAFWCNPISGHATLYWYQQILGQGPKLLIQFQNNGVVDDSQLPKDRFSAERLKGVDSTLKIQPAKLEDSAVYLCASSAGTGRYNEQFFGPGTRLTVL.

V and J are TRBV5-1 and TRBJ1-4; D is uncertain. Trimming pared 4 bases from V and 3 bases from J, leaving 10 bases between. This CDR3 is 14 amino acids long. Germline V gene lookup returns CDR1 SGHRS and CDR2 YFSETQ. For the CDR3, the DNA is TGCGCCAGCAGCCGATACTTACCTAATGAAAAACTGTTTTTT. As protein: CASSRYLPNEKLFF.

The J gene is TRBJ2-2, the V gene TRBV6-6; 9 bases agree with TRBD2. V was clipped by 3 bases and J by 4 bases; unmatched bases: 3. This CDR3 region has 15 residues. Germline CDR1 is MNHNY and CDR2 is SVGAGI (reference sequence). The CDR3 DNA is TGTGCCAGCAGTTATTGGACTAGCGCCACCGGGGAGCTGTTTTTT. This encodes CASSYWTSATGELFF.

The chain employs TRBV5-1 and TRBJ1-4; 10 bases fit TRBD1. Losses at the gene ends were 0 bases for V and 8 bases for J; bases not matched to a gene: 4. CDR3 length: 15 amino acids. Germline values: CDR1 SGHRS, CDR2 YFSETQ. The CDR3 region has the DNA TGCGCCAGCAGCTTGGTCGGGACAGGGGAAGAAAAACTGTTTTTT. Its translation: CASSLVGTGEEKLFF.

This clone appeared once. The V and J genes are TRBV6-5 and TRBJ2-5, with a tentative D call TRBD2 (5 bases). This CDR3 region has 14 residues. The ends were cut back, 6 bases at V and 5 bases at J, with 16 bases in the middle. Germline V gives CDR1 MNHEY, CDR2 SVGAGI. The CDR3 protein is CASRPDSLRETQYF. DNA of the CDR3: TGTGCCAGCAGACCGGACTCTCTTAGGGAGACCCAGTACTTC.

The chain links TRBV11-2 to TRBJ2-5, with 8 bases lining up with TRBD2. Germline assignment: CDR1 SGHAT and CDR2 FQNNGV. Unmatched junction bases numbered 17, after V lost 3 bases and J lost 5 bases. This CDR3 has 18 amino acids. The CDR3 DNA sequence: TGTGCCAGCAGCTTTCAAAGCTTGGCGGCGGGGGGTCACGAGACCCAGTACTTC. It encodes CASSFQSLAAGGHETQYF.

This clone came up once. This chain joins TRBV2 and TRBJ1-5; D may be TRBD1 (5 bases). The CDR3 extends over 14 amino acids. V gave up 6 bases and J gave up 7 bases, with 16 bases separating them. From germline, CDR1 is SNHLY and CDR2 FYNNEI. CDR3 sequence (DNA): TGTGCCAGCAGGGGTAGGACAATCCGACAGCCCCAGCATTTT. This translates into CASRGRTIRQPQHF.

CDR3 nucleotides: TGTGCCAGCAGCCCCGGCGGTCGGGGGGGCTACGAGCAGTACTTC. Encoded protein: CASSPGGRGGYEQYF. The chain joins TRBV11-2 to TRBJ2-7, with 8 positions matching TRBD2. J lost 3 bases, V lost 5 bases, and 9 bases had no gene match. The CDR3 spans 15 residues. CDR1 is SGHAT, CDR2 FQNNGV, per germline.

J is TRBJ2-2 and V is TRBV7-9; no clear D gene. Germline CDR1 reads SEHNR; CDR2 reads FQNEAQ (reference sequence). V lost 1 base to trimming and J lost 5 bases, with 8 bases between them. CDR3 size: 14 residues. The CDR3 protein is CASSLVGGTGELFF. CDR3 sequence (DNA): TGTGCCAGCAGCTTAGTCGGCGGAACCGGGGAGCTGTTTTTT.

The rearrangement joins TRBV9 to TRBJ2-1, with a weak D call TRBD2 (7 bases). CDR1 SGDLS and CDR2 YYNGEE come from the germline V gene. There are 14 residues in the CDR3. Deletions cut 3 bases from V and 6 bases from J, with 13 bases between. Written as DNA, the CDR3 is TGTGCCAGCAGCGAGGGGGGAGGGGGCAATGAGCAGTTCTTC. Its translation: CASSEGGGGNEQFF.

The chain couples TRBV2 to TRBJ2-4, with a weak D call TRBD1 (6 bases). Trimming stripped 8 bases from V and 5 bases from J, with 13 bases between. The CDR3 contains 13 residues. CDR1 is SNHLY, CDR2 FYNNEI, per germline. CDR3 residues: CASATGQENIQYF. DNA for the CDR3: TGTGCCAGCGCGACAGGTCAAGAAAACATTCAGTACTTC.

The CDR3 DNA follows: TGTGCCAGCTCACCATTCGACAGGCCTCTTAACTATGGCTACACCTTC. Encoded protein: CASSPFDRPLNYGYTF. This rearrangement joins TRBV18 to TRBJ1-2; tentatively, D is TRBD1 (6 bases). Deletions cut 2 bases from V and 1 base from J, with 14 bases between. The germline CDR1 and CDR2 sequences are KGHSH and LQKENI. This CDR3 comprises 16 residues.

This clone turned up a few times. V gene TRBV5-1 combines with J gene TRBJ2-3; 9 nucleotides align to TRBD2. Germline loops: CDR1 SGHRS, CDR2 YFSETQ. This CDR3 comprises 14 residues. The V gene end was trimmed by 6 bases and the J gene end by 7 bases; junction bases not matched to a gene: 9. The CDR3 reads CASTAGGPSNTQYF. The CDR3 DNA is TGCGCCAGCACCGCGGGGGGGCCCTCGAATACGCAGTATTTT.

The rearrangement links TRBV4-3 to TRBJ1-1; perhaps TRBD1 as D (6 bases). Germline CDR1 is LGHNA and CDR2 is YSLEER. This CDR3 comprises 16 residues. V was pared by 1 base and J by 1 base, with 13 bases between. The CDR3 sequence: CASSQVAGARNTEAFF. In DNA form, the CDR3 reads TGCGCCAGCAGCCAAGTGGCAGGGGCCCGGAACACTGAAGCTTTCTTT.

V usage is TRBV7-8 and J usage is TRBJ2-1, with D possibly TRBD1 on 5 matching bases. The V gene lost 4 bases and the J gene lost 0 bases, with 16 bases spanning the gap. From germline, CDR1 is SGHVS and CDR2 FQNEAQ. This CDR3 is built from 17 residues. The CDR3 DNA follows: TGTGCCAGCAGCTCTTACGGGTGGGGCAGCTCCTACAATGAGCAGTTCTTC. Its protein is CASSSYGWGSSYNEQFF.

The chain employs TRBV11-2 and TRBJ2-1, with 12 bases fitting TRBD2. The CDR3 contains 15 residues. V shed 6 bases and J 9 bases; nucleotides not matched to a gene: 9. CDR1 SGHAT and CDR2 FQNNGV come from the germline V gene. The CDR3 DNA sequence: TGTGCCAGCAGACAACTAGCGGGGGGCCAGGTTGAGCAGTTCTTC. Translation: CASRQLAGGQVEQFF.

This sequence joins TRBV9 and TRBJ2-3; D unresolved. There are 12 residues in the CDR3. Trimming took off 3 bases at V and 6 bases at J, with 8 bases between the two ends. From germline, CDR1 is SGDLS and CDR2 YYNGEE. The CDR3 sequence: CASSGLRDTQYF. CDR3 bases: TGTGCCAGCAGCGGACTTCGTGATACGCAGTATTTT.